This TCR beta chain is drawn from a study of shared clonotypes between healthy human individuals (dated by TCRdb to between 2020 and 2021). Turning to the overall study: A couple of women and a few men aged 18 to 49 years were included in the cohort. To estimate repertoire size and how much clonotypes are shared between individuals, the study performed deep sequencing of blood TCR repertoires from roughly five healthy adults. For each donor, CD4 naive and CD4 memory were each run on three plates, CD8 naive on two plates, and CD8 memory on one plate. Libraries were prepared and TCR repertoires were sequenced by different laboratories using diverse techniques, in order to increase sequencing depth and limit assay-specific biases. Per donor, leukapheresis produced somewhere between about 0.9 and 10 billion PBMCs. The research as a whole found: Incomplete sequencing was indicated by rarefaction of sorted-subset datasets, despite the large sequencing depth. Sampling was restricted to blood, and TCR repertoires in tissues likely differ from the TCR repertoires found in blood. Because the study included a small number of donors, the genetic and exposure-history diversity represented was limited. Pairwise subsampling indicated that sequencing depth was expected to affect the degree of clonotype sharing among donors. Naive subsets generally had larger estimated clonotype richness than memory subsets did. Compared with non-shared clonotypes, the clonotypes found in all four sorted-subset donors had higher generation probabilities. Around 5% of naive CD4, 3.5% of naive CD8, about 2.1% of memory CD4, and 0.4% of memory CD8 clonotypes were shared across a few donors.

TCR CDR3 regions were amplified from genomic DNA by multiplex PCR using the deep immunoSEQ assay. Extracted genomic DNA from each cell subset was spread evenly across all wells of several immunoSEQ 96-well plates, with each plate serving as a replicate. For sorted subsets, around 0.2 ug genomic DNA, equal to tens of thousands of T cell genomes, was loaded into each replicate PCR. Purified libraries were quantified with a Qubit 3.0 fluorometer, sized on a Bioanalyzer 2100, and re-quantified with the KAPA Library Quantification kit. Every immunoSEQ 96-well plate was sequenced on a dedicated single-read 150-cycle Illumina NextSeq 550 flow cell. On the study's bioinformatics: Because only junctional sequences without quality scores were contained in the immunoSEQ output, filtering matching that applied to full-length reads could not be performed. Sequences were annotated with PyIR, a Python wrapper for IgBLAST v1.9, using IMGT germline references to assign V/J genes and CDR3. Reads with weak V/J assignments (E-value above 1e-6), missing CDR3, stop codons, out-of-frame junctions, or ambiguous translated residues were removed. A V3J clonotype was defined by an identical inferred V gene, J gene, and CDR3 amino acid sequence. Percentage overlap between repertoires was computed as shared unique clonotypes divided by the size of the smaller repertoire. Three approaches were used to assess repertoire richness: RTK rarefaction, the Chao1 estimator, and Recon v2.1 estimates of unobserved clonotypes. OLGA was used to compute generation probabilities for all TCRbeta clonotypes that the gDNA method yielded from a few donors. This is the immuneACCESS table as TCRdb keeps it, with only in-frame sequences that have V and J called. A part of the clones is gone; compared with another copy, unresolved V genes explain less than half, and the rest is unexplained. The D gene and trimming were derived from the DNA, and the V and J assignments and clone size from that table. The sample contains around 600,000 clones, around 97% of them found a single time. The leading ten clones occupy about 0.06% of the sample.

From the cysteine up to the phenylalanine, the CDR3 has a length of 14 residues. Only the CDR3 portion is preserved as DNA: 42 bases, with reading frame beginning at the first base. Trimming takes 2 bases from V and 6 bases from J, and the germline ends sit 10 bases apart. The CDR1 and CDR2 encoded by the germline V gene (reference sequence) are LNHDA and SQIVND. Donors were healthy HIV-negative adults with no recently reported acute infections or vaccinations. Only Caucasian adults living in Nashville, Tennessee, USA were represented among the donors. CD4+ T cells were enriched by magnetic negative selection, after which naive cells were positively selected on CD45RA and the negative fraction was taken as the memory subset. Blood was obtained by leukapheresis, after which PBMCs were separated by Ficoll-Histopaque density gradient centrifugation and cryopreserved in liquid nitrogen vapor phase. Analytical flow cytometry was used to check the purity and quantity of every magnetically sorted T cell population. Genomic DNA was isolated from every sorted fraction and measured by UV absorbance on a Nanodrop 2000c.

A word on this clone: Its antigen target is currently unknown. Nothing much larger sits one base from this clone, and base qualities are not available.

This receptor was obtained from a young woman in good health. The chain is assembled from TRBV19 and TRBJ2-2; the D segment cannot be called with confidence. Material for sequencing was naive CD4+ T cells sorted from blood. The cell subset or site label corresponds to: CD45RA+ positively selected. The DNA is TGTGCCAGTAGTATACTGGCAGGAGCCGGGGAGCTGTTTTTT. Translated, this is CASSILAGAGELFF.